These T cell receptor beta chains were read from a single sample in a study of cytomegalovirus exposure and HLA in healthy donors. The repertoire was sequenced with immunoSEQ multiplex PCR; TCRdb's copy has only in-frame clones and lacks some. The profile shows approximately 130,000 clones, approximately 78% of them singletons. The sequencing sample was made of PBMCs. The receptors were gathered from a middle-aged man in good health and CMV-seronegative. Both conserved end residues are trimmed from each CDR3. The order of the fields is V gene, clone size, CDR3 protein. For some rows the clone size is stated as once, few or many, or as a class when expanded; others skip it.

TRBV15 - ATSRDPTYEQY
TRBV6-5 - ASSYGQEGTEAF
TRBV4-3 - ASSQYRGNEQF
TRBV9 few ASSVGATGGDKNSQY
TRBV5-1 - ASSLAGVSNQPQH
TRBV10-1 - ASGDGQGVGGYT
TRBV7-2 - ASSLRRPGVDNYGYT
TRBV2 once ASVYTGGSAF
TRBV7-9 few ASSLGAGGYYGYT
TRBV30 - AWMPGLSTGELF
TRBV19 - ASSISVDTEAF
TRBV28 - ASLRGGGIYEQY
TRBV30 - AWSSGTINEQF
TRBV5-4 - ASSLGGRSNEKLF
TRBV30 few AWNRNPTDTQY
TRBV10-3 - ATRQGGNPYEQY
TRBV19 - ASSPRTGWETQY
TRBV30 - AWTDGGRREQY
TRBV25-1 - ASRLTSGGATEAF
TRBV6-5 few ASRRDGQNTEAF
TRBV2 - AQPRGTGELF
TRBV29-1 once SVHPRYGNTGELF
TRBV4-3 once ASSNRQYTGELF
TRBV13 - ASSPRLADEQF
TRBV11-3 - ASSLGGRGEAF
TRBV6-1 - ASNGQGRSNQPQH
TRBV18 - ASSRADTYGYT
TRBV4-2 - ASSQEVGLAVSEQY
TRBV27 - ASSFRDSNQPQH
TRBV6-5 - ASSYSVGQGGGAF
TRBV6-6 once ASKLSRLNTEAF
TRBV29-1 few SVVASGYEQY
TRBV7-2 - ASSLDRGGKTQY
TRBV7-4 - ASSLGRTVRVTEAF
TRBV5-1 - ASSPGTDYSTDTQY
TRBV13 few ASSRTGDNSPLH
TRBV5-4 - ASSSGQANYGYT
TRBV7-3 - ASRLNPTMNTEAF
TRBV19 many ASSHPQGEAF